The 24 T cell receptor beta chains below come from one sample, sequenced in a study of T cell responses to AZD1222 COVID-19 vaccine. Assay used: immunoSEQ multiplex PCR; TCRdb lists only in-frame clones, some missing. The sample contains 77,000 or so clones, roughly 84% of which appear only once. Material: peripheral blood, obtained 28 days after the second AZD1222 dose. These receptors were collected from an adult who received the AZD1222 COVID-19 vaccine.

The chain has TRBV12-3 or TRBV12-4 and TRBJ2-7; no clear D. This CDR3 contains 11 residues. Trimming stripped 4 bases from V and 1 base from J, with 2 bases between. The CDR3, as DNA: TGTGCCAGCAGTTCATCCTACGAGCAGTACTTC. As protein: CASSSSYEQYF.

About this clone itself: The same CDR3 is also encoded by other DNA sequences in this sample. This chain joins TRBV30 and TRBJ1-1; D might be TRBD1 (5 bases). Trimming took off 5 bases at V and 1 base at J, with 11 bases between the two ends. Germline V gene lookup returns CDR1 GTSNPN and CDR2 SVGIG (reference sequence). The CDR3 extends over 13 amino acids. The CDR3 DNA is TGTGCCTGGCGGCAGGGAAAGAACACTGAAGCTTTCTTT. It encodes CAWRQGKNTEAFF. The full variable domain, with the rest looked up from reference TRBV30 and TRBJ1-1, is SQTIHQWPATLVQPVGSPLSLECTVEGTSNPNLYWYRQAAGRGLQLLFYSVGIGQISSEVPQNLSASRPQDRQFILSSKKLLLSDSGFYLCAWRQGKNTEAFFGQGTRLTVV.

The gene calls are TRBV24-1 and TRBJ1-1, with D possibly TRBD1 on 6 matching bases. CDR3 length: 15 amino acids. V lost 0 bases and J 6 bases, leaving 13 bases between the germline ends. The germline gives CDR1 KGHDR, CDR2 SFDVKD. This chain's CDR3 is CATSDLPGTYSEAFF. The CDR3 nucleotides read TGTGCCACCAGTGATTTGCCCGGGACATACTCTGAAGCTTTCTTT.

This chain uses TRBV20-1 with TRBJ2-7, with D tentatively TRBD1 (6 bases). The germline CDR1 and CDR2 sequences are DFQATT and SNEGSKA (reference sequence). This CDR3 is built from 11 residues. Deletions cut 6 bases from V and 7 bases from J, with 13 bases between. In DNA, the CDR3 is TGCAGTGCCCACAGGGCGAAGGAGCAGTACTTC. Amino acids: CSAHRAKEQYF.

The CDR3 protein is CASSQSDGNTEAFF. The CDR3 region has the DNA TGTGCCAGCAGCCAATCGGACGGGAACACTGAAGCTTTCTTT. The chain is built from TRBV4-2 and TRBJ1-1; D is unclear. The CDR3 totals 14 residues. The V gene lost 2 bases and the J gene lost 1 base, with 8 bases spanning the gap. CDR1 is LGHNA, CDR2 YNFKEQ, per germline.

This chain connects TRBV4-1 to TRBJ1-2, with 7 nucleotides matching TRBD1. The germline gives CDR1 MGHRA, CDR2 YSYEKL. V gave up 1 base and J gave up 6 bases; unmatched junction bases: 8. There are 15 residues in the CDR3. The chain's CDR3 is CASSQGQGNLHGYTF. CDR3 nucleotide sequence: TGCGCCAGCAGCCAAGGACAGGGTAATCTTCATGGCTACACCTTC.

The chain has TRBV28 and TRBJ2-7; D unresolved. Germline CDR1 and CDR2: MDHEN and SYDVKM. CDR3 length equals 12 residues. The ends were cut back, 1 base at V and 7 bases at J, with 8 bases in the middle. CDR3 DNA sequence: TGTGCCAGCAGTTTATCTCGTGTTGAGCAGTACTTC. Protein: CASSLSRVEQYF. Looking up the rest from reference TRBV28 and TRBJ2-7 gives the full variable domain: DVKVTQSSRYLVKRTGEKVFLECVQDMDHENMFWYRQDPGLGLRLIYFSYDVKMKEKGDIPEGYSVSREKKERFSLILESASTNQTSMYLCASSLSRVEQYFGPGTRLTVT.

The chain employs TRBV19 and TRBJ1-4, with D tentatively TRBD1 (6 bases). From germline, CDR1 is LNHDA and CDR2 SQIVND (reference sequence). The CDR3 is made up of 17 amino acids. Trimming stripped 3 bases from V and 11 bases from J, with 25 bases between. The CDR3, as DNA: TGTGCCAGTAGTATGGAAACCGGGACACTTCCGAGACGGAAACTGTTTTTT. Amino acids: CASSMETGTLPRRKLFF. Drawing the rest from reference TRBV19 and TRBJ1-4, the complete variable domain is DGGITQSPKYLFRKEGQNVTLSCEQNLNHDAMYWYRQDPGQGLRLIYYSQIVNDFQKGDIAEGYSVSREKKESFPLTVTSAQKNPTAFYLCASSMETGTLPRRKLFFGSGTQLSVL.

V usage is TRBV28 and J usage is TRBJ1-4; TRBD1 agrees at 7 bases. This CDR3 is 12 amino acids long. With 6 bases clipped from V and 10 bases from J, the junction kept 5 bases outside the gene matches. Germline CDR1 MDHEN, CDR2 SYDVKM. As DNA, the CDR3 is TGTGCCAGCAGAGCCCCAGGGGGAAAACTGTTTTTT. It yields the protein CASRAPGGKLFF.

The V call is TRBV7-9, the J call TRBJ2-3; D possibly corresponds to TRBD1 (6 bases). CDR3 length: 15 residues. The germline V and J ends were trimmed by 5 bases and 2 bases, with 14 bases remaining between them. Germline V lookup: CDR1 SEHNR, CDR2 FQNEAQ (reference sequence). This CDR3 is CASSRQALFTDTQYF. CDR3 coding DNA: TGTGCCAGCAGCCGACAGGCCCTATTCACAGATACGCAGTATTTT.

The V and J genes are TRBV5-6 and TRBJ2-7, with D possibly being TRBD1 or TRBD2 (5 bases each). In germline, CDR1 is SGHDT, CDR2 YYEEEE. The CDR3 extends over 11 amino acids. V was clipped by 5 bases and J by 4 bases, with 7 bases between them. CDR3: CASRGDYEQYF. In DNA, the CDR3 is TGTGCCAGCAGGGGGGATTACGAGCAGTACTTC.

The rearrangement links TRBV30 to TRBJ2-7; D perhaps matches TRBD1 (6 bases). CDR1 is GTSNPN, CDR2 SVGIG, per germline (reference sequence). This CDR3 is 15 amino acids long. V lost 2 bases and J 2 bases, leaving 16 bases between the germline ends. The CDR3 reads CAWSHLDRTPYEQYF. The CDR3 nucleotides are TGTGCCTGGAGTCATCTTGACAGGACCCCCTACGAGCAGTACTTC.

This clone was detected only once. The chain uses TRBV10-2 and TRBJ1-5; D call uncertain. V gave up 4 bases and J gave up 5 bases, with 9 bases separating them. The CDR3 is made up of 13 amino acids. Per germline, CDR1 WSHSY and CDR2 SAAADI. CDR3 residues: CASSGHGDQPQHF. The CDR3, as DNA: TGCGCCAGCAGTGGGCACGGGGATCAGCCCCAGCATTTT.

This clone was recorded once. V usage is TRBV19 and J usage is TRBJ1-2; TRBD1 is a possible D gene (5 bases). Between the trimmed V and J ends, which lost 4 bases and 1 base, there was a span of 10 bases. The CDR3 totals 14 residues. In germline, CDR1 is LNHDA, CDR2 SQIVND (reference sequence). CDR3: CASSKQDINYGYTF. The CDR3 DNA is TGTGCCAGTAGTAAACAGGATATTAACTATGGCTACACCTTC.

The rearrangement joins TRBV7-9 to TRBJ2-3; the match to TRBD2 covers 8 bases. V shed 4 bases, J shed 1 base, and the junction held 4 bases outside the gene matches. The CDR3 spans 15 residues. Germline V lookup: CDR1 SEHNR, CDR2 FQNEAQ (reference sequence). DNA for the CDR3: TGTGCCAGCAGCTCGGGGGGGCCTGGCACAGATACGCAGTATTTT. It is translated as CASSSGGPGTDTQYF.

This sequence joins TRBV5-6 and TRBJ2-2; 9 nucleotides align to TRBD1. V was pared by 6 bases and J by 3 bases, with 3 bases of the junction left unmatched. Germline-derived CDR1 and CDR2 are SGHDT and YYEEEE. This CDR3 spans 14 amino acids. CDR3 DNA sequence: TGTGCCAGCAAGTGGACAGGGGACACCGGGGAGCTGTTTTTT. Protein sequence: CASKWTGDTGELFF.

CDR3: CASSESIWSDGTELDEQYF. As DNA, the CDR3 is TGTGCCAGCAGTGAATCCATTTGGAGCGATGGGACAGAACTCGACGAGCAGTACTTC. V is TRBV2 and J is TRBJ2-7; 7 bases line up with TRBD1. CDR1 is SNHLY, CDR2 FYNNEI, per germline. The CDR3 is 19 amino acids. V shed 2 bases, J shed 5 bases, and the junction held 21 bases outside the gene matches.

The gene calls are TRBV6-1 and TRBJ2-7; perhaps D is TRBD1 or TRBD2 (5 bases each). Germline CDR1 is MNHNS and CDR2 is SASEGT. The CDR3 totals 13 residues. The V and J ends lost 3 bases and 3 bases respectively, with 9 bases between them. The CDR3: CASSDGTFYEQYF. The DNA of the CDR3 is TGTGCCAGCAGTGATGGGACCTTCTACGAGCAGTACTTC.

V and J are TRBV21-1 and TRBJ1-1. TRBV21-1 is a pseudogene. There are 13 residues in the CDR3. CDR3 residues: CASSRGGNTEAFF. CDR3 DNA sequence: TGTGCCAGCAGCCGTGGGGGAAACACTGAAGCTTTCTTT.

The V and J genes are TRBV12-3 or TRBV12-4 and TRBJ1-1; no definite D call. V dropped 5 bases and J dropped 6 bases, with 10 bases sitting between them. The length of the CDR3 is 12 residues. CDR3 sequence: CASSRSEAEAFF. DNA for the CDR3: TGTGCCAGCAGTCGCTCCGAGGCTGAAGCTTTCTTT.

The V and J genes are TRBV6-6 and TRBJ2-2; D is unclear. CDR3 length equals 16 residues. Deletions cut 0 bases from V and 2 bases from J, with 10 bases between. CDR1 and CDR2 from the germline V gene are MNHNY and SVGAGI (reference sequence). The CDR3 region is CASSYSNSDNTGELFF. The CDR3 nucleotides read TGTGCCAGCAGTTACTCGAATTCAGATAACACCGGGGAGCTGTTTTTT.

J is TRBJ1-6 and V is TRBV19; tentative D call: TRBD1 (5 bases). The V end lost 5 bases, the J end lost 9 bases, and 11 bases lay between the germline ends. Germline loops: CDR1 LNHDA, CDR2 SQIVND (reference sequence). This CDR3 contains 13 residues. The CDR3 DNA sequence: TGTGCCAGTAGTGCTCAGGGCCGTTCACCCCTCCACTTT. Amino acids: CASSAQGRSPLHF.

The chain is built from TRBV3-1 (or the pseudogene TRBV3-2) and TRBJ1-2; D is undetermined. The CDR3 is 14 amino acids. The ends were cut back, 0 bases at V and 2 bases at J, with 7 bases in the middle. Germline V gene lookup returns CDR1 LGHDT and CDR2 YNNKEL (reference sequence). CDR3 residues: CASSQDSRNYGYTF. The CDR3 DNA sequence: TGTGCCAGCAGCCAAGATTCCAGAAACTATGGCTACACCTTC.

This clone was observed a handful of times. The chain uses TRBV28 and TRBJ1-2; 9 positions match TRBD1. CDR3 length equals 16 residues. Germline V CDR1 and CDR2: MDHEN, SYDVKM. V lost 4 bases and J lost 8; bases outside the gene matches: 14. The DNA for the CDR3 is TGTGCCAGCAGTTCTCCCCGGGACAGGGAAAGGGGGGGCTACACCTTC. Its protein is CASSSPRDRERGGYTF.